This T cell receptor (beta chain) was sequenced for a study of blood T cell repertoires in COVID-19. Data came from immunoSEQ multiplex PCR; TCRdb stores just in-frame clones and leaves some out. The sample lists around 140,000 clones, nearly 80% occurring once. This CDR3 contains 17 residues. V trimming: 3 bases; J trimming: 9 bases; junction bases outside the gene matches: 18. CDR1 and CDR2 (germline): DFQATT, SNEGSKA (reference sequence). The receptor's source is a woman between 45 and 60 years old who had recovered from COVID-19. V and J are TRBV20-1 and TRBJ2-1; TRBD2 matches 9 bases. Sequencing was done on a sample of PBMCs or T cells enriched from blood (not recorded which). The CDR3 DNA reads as TGCAGTGCTAGTGATCGGGGGGGACTAGCCAGTTTCAGTGAGCAGTTCTTC. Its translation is CSASDRGGLASFSEQFF.